These 8 T cell receptor beta chains came from one sample sequenced in a study of cytomegalovirus exposure and HLA in healthy donors. TCRdb keeps only in-frame clones here, not all; method: immunoSEQ multiplex PCR. The sample holds more than 65,000 clones; 90% to 95% are singletons and the top ten take 0.65% to 0.8%. Sequenced material: PBMCs. These receptors were collected from a man aged 18 to 29 in good health and CMV-seronegative.

The V and J genes are TRBV4-1 and TRBJ1-1; 7 bases are a match to TRBD1. The ends lost 4 bases at V and 0 bases at J; junction bases unmatched: 8. The CDR3 is 16 amino acids. Per germline, CDR1 MGHRA and CDR2 YSYEKL. As DNA, the CDR3 is TGCGCCAGCAGCCTTCCTATGGACAGGCTGAACACTGAAGCTTTCTTT. This sequence encodes CASSLPMDRLNTEAFF.

The J gene is TRBJ2-2, the V gene TRBV6-6; 7 positions agree with TRBD1. Germline CDR1 reads MNHNY; CDR2 reads SVGAGI (reference sequence). Trimming removed 7 bases from V and 5 bases from J; junction bases left unmatched: 10. The CDR3 is 15 residues long. DNA for the CDR3: TGTGCCAGCAATAAAGAGGGACAGCAAACCGGGGAGCTGTTTTTT. Translated: CASNKEGQQTGELFF.

This chain links TRBV7-3 with TRBJ1-1; D remains ambiguous. This CDR3 is built from 15 residues. Trimming removed 2 bases from V and 3 bases from J, with 13 bases in between. CDR1 is SGHTA and CDR2 is FQGTGA in the germline V gene. This CDR3 reads CASSLLPGGDTEAFF. The CDR3 DNA follows: TGTGCCAGCAGCTTACTTCCCGGCGGGGACACTGAAGCTTTCTTT.

The rearrangement uses TRBV30 and TRBJ1-5; 9 bases fit TRBD1. This CDR3 contains 17 residues. CDR1 GTSNPN and CDR2 SVGIG come from the germline V gene (reference sequence). The trim removed 0 bases at V and 3 bases at J, leaving 9 bases unmatched. CDR3 DNA: TGTGCCTGGAGTGTAAGGATGGGACAGGGTTACAATCAGCCCCAGCATTTT. Encoded protein: CAWSVRMGQGYNQPQHF.

V and J are TRBV30 and TRBJ2-7; D remains unclear. V was shortened by 3 bases and J by 2 bases, with 11 bases between the two germline ends. The germline CDR1 and CDR2 sequences are GTSNPN and SVGIG (reference sequence). This CDR3 comprises 13 residues. Here the CDR3 DNA reads TGTGCCTGGAGCGTCGCAGTAACCTACGAGCAGTACTTC. Protein product: CAWSVAVTYEQYF.

The rearrangement links TRBV2 to TRBJ1-4; 8 bases map to TRBD1. This CDR3 is built from 14 residues. CDR1 and CDR2 from the germline V gene are SNHLY and FYNNEI. Trimming at V came to 8 bases and at J to 3 bases, leaving 5 bases not matched to a gene. This CDR3 is CASPKDRANEKLFF. CDR3 DNA: TGTGCCAGCCCGAAGGACAGGGCTAATGAAAAACTGTTTTTT.

The rearrangement links TRBV18 to TRBJ2-5, with D maybe TRBD2 (5 bases). The CDR3 length is 14 residues. V lost 3 bases, J lost 5 bases, and 13 bases lay in between. Germline V gene sequence: CDR1 KGHSH, CDR2 LQKENI. CDR3 coding DNA: TGTGCCAGCTCACCCCCCCCAGGACTGGAGACCCAGTACTTC. The encoded protein is CASSPPPGLETQYF.

The genes are TRBV10-3 and TRBJ2-3; TRBD2 matches at 9 bases. CDR1 is ENHRY, CDR2 SYGVKD, per germline. The trim removed 9 bases at V and 6 bases at J, leaving 13 bases unmatched. This CDR3 region has 15 residues. CDR3 residues: CAITQRGDRGDTQYF. The CDR3 bases are TGTGCCATTACTCAGCGGGGGGACCGAGGGGATACGCAGTATTTT.